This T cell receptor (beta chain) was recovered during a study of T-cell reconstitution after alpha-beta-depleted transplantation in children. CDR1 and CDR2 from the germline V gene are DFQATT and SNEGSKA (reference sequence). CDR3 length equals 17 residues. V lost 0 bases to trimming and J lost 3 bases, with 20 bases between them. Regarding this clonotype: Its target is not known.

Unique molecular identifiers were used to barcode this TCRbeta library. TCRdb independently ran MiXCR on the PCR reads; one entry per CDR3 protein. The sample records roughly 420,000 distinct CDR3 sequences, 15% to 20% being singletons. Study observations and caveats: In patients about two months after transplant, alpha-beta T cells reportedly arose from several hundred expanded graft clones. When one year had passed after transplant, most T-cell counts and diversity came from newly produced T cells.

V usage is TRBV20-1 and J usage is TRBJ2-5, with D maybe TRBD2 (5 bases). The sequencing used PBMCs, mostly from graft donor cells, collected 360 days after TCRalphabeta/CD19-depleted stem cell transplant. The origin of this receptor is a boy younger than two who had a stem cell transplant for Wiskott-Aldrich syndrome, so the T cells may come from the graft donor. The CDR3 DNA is TGCAGTGCTAGAGATCCGGCCCCCCCCGGGGTGGAAGAGACCCAGTACTTC. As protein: CSARDPAPPGVEETQYF.